These 23 T cell receptor beta chains originate from one sample sequenced in a study of T cell responses to AZD1222 COVID-19 vaccine. The table came from immunoSEQ multiplex PCR; TCRdb's copy has only in-frame clones and leaves some out. The repertoire consists of roughly 100,000 clones, with 75% to 95% occurring once and the leading ten covering roughly 44%. The sequences come from peripheral blood, collected on day 0 of AZD1222 vaccination. The receptors shown here come from an adult in good health.

The genes are TRBV2 and TRBJ1-1; D gene unclear. The germline V gene encodes CDR1 SNHLY and CDR2 FYNNEI. CDR3 size: 13 residues. V was clipped by 4 bases and J by 0 bases, with 6 bases between them. The CDR3 loop is CASSGGMNTEAFF. CDR3 nucleotides: TGTGCCAGCAGTGGGGGAATGAACACTGAAGCTTTCTTT.

This clone appeared a single time. The chain uses TRBV18 and TRBJ1-4, with D unresolved. Germline V gene sequence: CDR1 KGHSH, CDR2 LQKENI. The V end was cut by 3 bases, the J end by 7 bases, with 9 bases between. The CDR3 runs to 13 residues. CDR3 protein: CASSPQVGEKLFF. Written as DNA, the CDR3 is TGTGCCAGCTCACCTCAGGTGGGTGAAAAACTGTTTTTT. Complete variable domain (other parts from reference TRBV18 and TRBJ1-4): NAGVMQNPRHLVRRRGQEARLRCSPMKGHSHVYWYRQLPEEGLKFMVYLQKENIIDESGMPKERFSAEFPKEGPSILRIQQVVRGDSAAYFCASSPQVGEKLFFGSGTQLSVL.

CDR3 coding DNA: TGTGCCAGCAGTTCCCAGATGAACACTGAAGCTTTCTTT. Amino acid sequence: CASSSQMNTEAFF. The V and J genes are TRBV6-5 and TRBJ1-1; the D is unclear. The CDR3 length is 13 residues. Germline V gives CDR1 MNHEY, CDR2 SVGAGI. V lost 4 bases and J lost 0, with 6 bases in between.

The rearrangement uses TRBV27 and TRBJ2-1; a weak D match, TRBD1 (8 bases). With 5 bases removed from V and 7 bases from J, the gap between germline ends came to 21 bases. Per the germline V gene, CDR1 is MNHEY and CDR2 is SMNVEV (reference sequence). CDR3 size: 16 residues. CDR3 amino acids: CASSMQGAGVRNEQFF. The CDR3 DNA follows: TGTGCCAGCAGTATGCAGGGGGCGGGAGTAAGGAATGAGCAGTTCTTC.

J is TRBJ2-7 and V is TRBV18; perhaps TRBD1 as D (6 bases). CDR3 length: 15 amino acids. The germline CDR1 and CDR2 sequences are KGHSH and LQKENI. V was pared by 6 bases and J by 1 base, with 16 bases between. DNA for the CDR3: TGTGCCAGCTCGGCAGGGGCCGAAAGATCCTACGAGCAGTACTTC. It is translated as CASSAGAERSYEQYF.

The rearrangement uses TRBV5-6 and TRBJ2-1; 9 nucleotides match TRBD2. This CDR3 has 13 residues. Losses at the gene ends were 0 bases for V and 10 bases for J; bases not matched to a gene: 2. Germline V gene data show CDR1 as SGHDT and CDR2 as YYEEEE. The CDR3 loop is CASSLGTSDEQFF. The DNA of the CDR3 is TGTGCCAGCAGCTTGGGGACTAGCGACGAGCAGTTCTTC.

This chain links TRBV28 with TRBJ2-7; D ambiguous. This CDR3 contains 11 residues. V dropped 7 bases and J dropped 5 bases, with 9 bases sitting between them. From germline, CDR1 is MDHEN and CDR2 SYDVKM. CDR3 bases: TGTGCCAGCACTCTTGCCCACGAGCAGTACTTC. It is translated as CASTLAHEQYF.

The rearrangement links TRBV19 to TRBJ1-2, with 7 bases lining up with TRBD1. CDR1 and CDR2 (germline): LNHDA, SQIVND (reference sequence). The junction had 4 bases not matched to a gene; V was cut back by 3 bases and J by 6 bases. The CDR3 contains 13 residues. CDR3 residues: CASSITGDHGYTF. Here the CDR3 DNA reads TGTGCCAGTAGTATTACAGGGGACCATGGCTACACCTTC.

The chain has TRBV7-9 and TRBJ2-3; D is perhaps TRBD2 (5 bases). This CDR3 has 16 amino acids. The germline CDR1 and CDR2 sequences are SEHNR and FQNEAQ (reference sequence). The V and J ends lost 2 bases and 0 bases respectively, with 12 bases between them. The CDR3: CASSLRGRGSTDTQYF. The CDR3 nucleotides read TGTGCCAGCAGCTTACGCGGGCGCGGGAGCACAGATACGCAGTATTTT.

The J gene is TRBJ2-1, the V gene TRBV5-1, with 11 positions matching TRBD2. This CDR3 comprises 16 residues. The germline gives CDR1 SGHRS, CDR2 YFSETQ. V trimming: 2 bases; J trimming: 6 bases; junction bases outside the gene matches: 7. CDR3: CASSFTLAGETNEQFF. As DNA, the CDR3 is TGCGCCAGCAGCTTCACACTAGCGGGAGAGACCAATGAGCAGTTCTTC.

This clone was observed once. This chain links TRBV7-9 with TRBJ1-2; 9 bases match TRBD1. This CDR3 has 13 residues. With 6 bases clipped from V and 4 bases from J, the junction kept 3 bases outside the gene matches. Per the germline V gene, CDR1 is SEHNR and CDR2 is FQNEAQ (reference sequence). The CDR3 region has the DNA TGTGCCAGCAGTCTGGGACAGGGCTATGGCTACACCTTC. Its translation: CASSLGQGYGYTF.

Only one count was recorded for this clone. The chain is built from TRBV27 and TRBJ2-1; D ambiguous. The CDR3 covers 13 residues. With 4 bases removed from V and 3 bases from J, the gap between germline ends came to 7 bases. Per germline, CDR1 MNHEY and CDR2 SMNVEV (reference sequence). CDR3 sequence (DNA): TGTGCCAGCAGTTCGAGGATCTACAATGAGCAGTTCTTC. This gives the protein CASSSRIYNEQFF.

The chain employs TRBV3-1 (or the pseudogene TRBV3-2) and TRBJ1-4; the D gene is possibly TRBD1 (6 bases). CDR1 and CDR2 (germline): LGHDT, YNNKEL (reference sequence). V lost 1 base and J 3 bases, leaving 9 bases between the germline ends. CDR3 length: 15 residues. The CDR3 protein is CASSQARTANEKLFF. DNA for the CDR3: TGTGCCAGCAGCCAAGCCCGGACAGCTAATGAAAAACTGTTTTTT.

The chain combines TRBV5-4 with TRBJ1-2; TRBD1 aligns across 9 bases. CDR1 is SGHNT, CDR2 YYREEE, per germline (reference sequence). The CDR3 extends over 16 amino acids. The V gene end was trimmed by 1 base and the J gene end by 8 bases; junction bases not matched to a gene: 12. DNA of the CDR3: TGTGCCAGCAGCTTGACGGGACAGGGCTTTGACGCGGGCTACACCTTC. This gives the protein CASSLTGQGFDAGYTF.

This chain connects TRBV28 to TRBJ1-2; no clear D gene. Germline V CDR1 and CDR2: MDHEN, SYDVKM. The V end was cut by 2 bases, the J end by 2 bases, with 6 bases between. This CDR3 is 13 amino acids long. The CDR3, as DNA: TGTGCCAGCAGTTTAGGGCAGAACTATGGCTACACCTTC. Protein sequence: CASSLGQNYGYTF.

The chain employs TRBV3-1 (or the pseudogene TRBV3-2) and TRBJ2-7; D perhaps matches TRBD1 (6 bases). V lost 4 bases, J lost 3 bases, and 10 bases lay in between. Germline V gives CDR1 LGHDT, CDR2 YNNKEL (reference sequence). This CDR3 is built from 13 residues. CDR3: CASSPGTYYEQYF. The CDR3 nucleotides read TGTGCCAGCAGCCCAGGGACATACTACGAGCAGTACTTC.

This clone was seen only once. The chain recombines TRBV3-1 (or the pseudogene TRBV3-2) with TRBJ2-1; D perhaps matches TRBD2 (5 bases). In germline, CDR1 is LGHDT, CDR2 YNNKEL (reference sequence). Trimming pared 1 base from V and 6 bases from J, leaving 10 bases between. The CDR3 runs 14 residues. The chain's CDR3 is CASSQVGRGNEQFF. The CDR3 DNA reads TGTGCCAGCAGCCAAGTAGGACGGGGCAATGAGCAGTTCTTC.

This sequence joins TRBV2 and TRBJ2-5; D gene ambiguous. Germline loops: CDR1 SNHLY, CDR2 FYNNEI. V was clipped by 0 bases and J by 5 bases, with 4 bases between them. The CDR3 totals 12 residues. The DNA for the CDR3 is TGTGCCAGCAGTGAAGCCTGGGAGACCCAGTACTTC. It translates to CASSEAWETQYF.

This chain joins TRBV18 and TRBJ2-2; possibly TRBD2 for D (6 bases). Germline assignment: CDR1 KGHSH and CDR2 LQKENI. Deletions cut 0 bases from V and 2 bases from J, with 10 bases between. CDR3 length equals 16 residues. CDR3 sequence reads: CASSPPSGRNTGELFF. DNA for the CDR3: TGTGCCAGCTCACCACCGTCCGGGAGAAACACCGGGGAGCTGTTTTTT. Based on the CDR3 plus reference TRBV18 and TRBJ2-2, the full variable domain is NAGVMQNPRHLVRRRGQEARLRCSPMKGHSHVYWYRQLPEEGLKFMVYLQKENIIDESGMPKERFSAEFPKEGPSILRIQQVVRGDSAAYFCASSPPSGRNTGELFFGEGSRLTVL.

The rearrangement joins TRBV28 to TRBJ2-1; maybe TRBD2 (6 bases). Germline CDR1 is MDHEN and CDR2 is SYDVKM. Between the trimmed V and J ends, which lost 1 base and 4 bases, there was a span of 17 bases. CDR3 length: 17 residues. DNA of the CDR3: TGTGCCAGCAGTTTATCAAGCGGGCACTACAATTACAATGAGCAGTTCTTC. It codes for CASSLSSGHYNYNEQFF.

V and J are TRBV6-6 and TRBJ1-1; tentative D call: TRBD1 (5 bases). The germline V gene encodes CDR1 MNHNY and CDR2 SVGAGI (reference sequence). The V and J ends lost 7 bases and 4 bases respectively, with 19 bases between them. This CDR3 contains 15 residues. CDR3 region: CASTPISRVGTEAFF. CDR3 DNA: TGTGCCAGCACCCCGATTAGCAGGGTGGGCACTGAAGCTTTCTTT.

This clone was found once. This chain uses TRBV11-2 with TRBJ2-2, with TRBD1 matching 10 bases. Germline V gene sequence: CDR1 SGHAT, CDR2 FQNNGV. The V and J ends lost 3 bases and 3 bases, in that order; junction bases with no gene match: 7. The CDR3 sequence is 17 residues long. The CDR3 DNA reads TGTGCCAGCAGCTTGGACCCGGGACAGGGGTACACCGGGGAGCTGTTTTTT. Translated, it gives CASSLDPGQGYTGELFF. The full variable domain, rest sourced from reference TRBV11-2 and TRBJ2-2, is EAGVAQSPRYKIIEKRQSVAFWCNPISGHATLYWYQQILGQGPKLLIQFQNNGVVDDSQLPKDRFSAERLKGVDSTLKIQPAKLEDSAVYLCASSLDPGQGYTGELFFGEGSRLTVL.

The gene calls are TRBV24-1 and TRBJ2-2, with a weak D call TRBD2 (7 bases). The CDR3 is 17 amino acids. Germline values: CDR1 KGHDR, CDR2 SFDVKD. V was pared by 2 bases and J by 2 bases, with 14 bases between. This CDR3 is CATSDSGGAVNTGELFF. CDR3 DNA sequence: TGTGCCACCAGTGATTCGGGGGGCGCCGTAAACACCGGGGAGCTGTTTTTT.